The 27 T cell receptor beta chains below come from one sample, sequenced in a study of T cell responses to AZD1222 COVID-19 vaccine. Sequenced by immunoSEQ multiplex PCR; TCRdb stores in-frame clones only, minus some. The sample consists of 65,000 to 95,000 clones, about 91% of them appearing once. This sample comprised peripheral blood, obtained on day 0 of MenACWY control vaccination. Every receptor here comes from an adult in good health.

The chain carries TRBV2 and TRBJ1-1; no clear D. Germline V lookup: CDR1 SNHLY, CDR2 FYNNEI. This CDR3 is 12 amino acids long. Trimming left V 8 bases short and J 3 bases short, with 10 bases between. DNA for the CDR3: TGTGCCAGCGAGATTCCGGACACTGAAGCTTTCTTT. Translation gives CASEIPDTEAFF.

V gene TRBV7-2 combines with J gene TRBJ2-1; TRBD2 agrees at 11 bases. Germline CDR1 and CDR2: SGHTA and FQGNSA. The CDR3 length is 15 residues. Germline trimming cut 5 bases from V and 8 bases from J; bases unmatched to any gene: 8. The CDR3 is CASSPRGSGGDEQFF. In DNA, the CDR3 is TGTGCCAGCAGCCCCCGAGGTAGCGGGGGGGATGAGCAGTTCTTC.

CDR3 nucleotide sequence: TGTGCCAGCAGCTTGGGTGGCATGTCAGGGGAAGGCTACGAGCAGTACTTC. Amino acids: CASSLGGMSGEGYEQYF. The rearrangement joins TRBV5-4 to TRBJ2-7; D is possibly TRBD1 (6 bases). V was clipped by 0 bases and J by 3 bases, with 19 bases between them. This CDR3 is built from 17 residues. Germline-derived CDR1 and CDR2 are SGHNT and YYREEE (reference sequence).

This clone has just one count. This chain connects TRBV18 to TRBJ1-2, with 9 nucleotides matching TRBD1. The ends lost 1 base at V and 6 bases at J; junction bases unmatched: 0. This CDR3 contains 13 residues. Germline assignment: CDR1 KGHSH and CDR2 LQKENI. The CDR3 DNA reads as TGTGCCAGCTCACCACGACAGGGGGATGGCTACACCTTC. This codes for CASSPRQGDGYTF.

This clone has only one observation. The chain couples TRBV24-1 to TRBJ1-2, with TRBD1 matching over 7 bases. Germline V gene sequence: CDR1 KGHDR, CDR2 SFDVKD. With 3 bases clipped from V and 4 bases from J, the junction kept 10 bases outside the gene matches. This CDR3 region has 16 residues. The DNA of the CDR3 is TGTGCCACCAGTGATACCGGACAGGCGGATGCCTATGGCTACACCTTC. Protein: CATSDTGQADAYGYTF.

V and J are TRBV30 and TRBJ1-1; unclear D gene. Germline V lookup: CDR1 GTSNPN, CDR2 SVGIG (reference sequence). There are 12 residues in the CDR3. V shed 5 bases and J shed 4 bases, with 11 bases lying between them. CDR3 loop: CAWGRVFTEAFF. CDR3 in DNA: TGTGCCTGGGGTAGGGTGTTCACTGAAGCTTTCTTT.

The genes are TRBV28 and TRBJ1-4; unclear D gene. The CDR3 runs to 15 residues. V lost 7 bases to trimming and J lost 5 bases, with 17 bases between them. The germline gives CDR1 MDHEN, CDR2 SYDVKM. In nucleotides, the CDR3 is TGTGCCAGCACCACTTATGAGGGTCCGAATGAAAAACTGTTTTTT. Encoded protein: CASTTYEGPNEKLFF.

This clone was detected only once. The genes are TRBV28 and TRBJ1-3; 8 bases align to TRBD1. Germline values: CDR1 MDHEN, CDR2 SYDVKM. This CDR3 has 23 amino acids. The V segment lost 5 bases and the J segment 0 bases; nucleotides outside the gene matches: 27. The CDR3 DNA sequence: TGTGCCAGCAGTCCGAACTCCTTTCCGGGACAGGCAAACCCCGATACCTCTGGAAACACCATATATTTT. Amino acid sequence: CASSPNSFPGQANPDTSGNTIYF. Together with reference TRBV28 and TRBJ1-3, the CDR3 gives the full variable domain: DVKVTQSSRYLVKRTGEKVFLECVQDMDHENMFWYRQDPGLGLRLIYFSYDVKMKEKGDIPEGYSVSREKKERFSLILESASTNQTSMYLCASSPNSFPGQANPDTSGNTIYFGEGSWLTVV.

The table lists this clone with a count of one. The J gene is TRBJ2-2, the V gene TRBV4-3, with unresolved D. V was shortened by 0 bases and J by 3 bases, with 11 bases between the two germline ends. The length of the CDR3 is 16 residues. Germline values: CDR1 LGHNA, CDR2 YSLEER. CDR3 coding DNA: TGCGCCAGCAGCCAAGATCGTGGCTCGTACACCGGGGAGCTGTTTTTT. This sequence encodes CASSQDRGSYTGELFF.

V usage is TRBV2 and J usage is TRBJ2-3; D remains ambiguous. The germline V and J ends were trimmed by 7 bases and 2 bases, with 10 bases remaining between them. The CDR3 loop spans 13 amino acids. Germline V gene sequence: CDR1 SNHLY, CDR2 FYNNEI. CDR3 DNA: TGTGCCAGCAATTCGGGCCCCACAGATACGCAGTATTTT. Encoded protein: CASNSGPTDTQYF.

The chain uses TRBV7-2 and TRBJ1-4, with 7 bases aligning to TRBD1. The CDR3 covers 15 residues. Losses at the gene ends were 5 bases for V and 5 bases for J; bases not matched to a gene: 8. In germline, CDR1 is SGHTA, CDR2 FQGNSA. The CDR3 reads CASSGTGTVNEKLFF. CDR3 nucleotide sequence: TGTGCCAGCAGCGGAACCGGGACAGTGAATGAAAAACTGTTTTTT.

V and J are TRBV29-1 and TRBJ1-1; TRBD1 matches at 10 bases. Losses at the gene ends were 8 bases for V and 5 bases for J; bases not matched to a gene: 8. This CDR3 has 13 amino acids. Germline CDR1 reads SQVTM; CDR2 reads ANQGSEA. Here the CDR3 reads CSTGQGGLTEAFF. Written as DNA, the CDR3 is TGCAGCACAGGACAGGGGGGATTAACTGAAGCTTTCTTT.

In this sample, this clone turned up a few times. The V call is TRBV3-1 (or the pseudogene TRBV3-2), the J call TRBJ1-3, with D tentatively TRBD1 (5 bases). The CDR3 sequence is 15 residues long. V lost 2 bases and J lost 2, with 10 bases in between. Germline V lookup: CDR1 LGHDT, CDR2 YNNKEL (reference sequence). CDR3 DNA: TGTGCCAGCAGCCAAAATCAGGGAGCTGGAAACACCATATATTTT. Its protein is CASSQNQGAGNTIYF.

The table lists this clone with a count of one. The chain links TRBV7-2 to TRBJ2-3; D is unclear. The germline gives CDR1 SGHTA, CDR2 FQGNSA. The V and J ends lost 0 bases and 1 base respectively, with 5 bases between them. This CDR3 comprises 14 residues. The CDR3 bases are TGTGCCAGCAGCTTAGCCCAGGGCACAGATACGCAGTATTTT. This translates into CASSLAQGTDTQYF. The full variable domain, in which reference TRBV7-2 and TRBJ2-3 provide the parts outside the CDR3, is GAGVSQSPSNKVTEKGKDVELRCDPISGHTALYWYRQSLGQGLEFLIYFQGNSAPDKSGLPSDRFSAERTGGSVSTLTIQRTQQEDSAVYLCASSLAQGTDTQYFGPGTRLTVL.

This chain connects TRBV2 to TRBJ2-1; maybe TRBD2 (6 bases). The length of the CDR3 is 15 residues. In germline, CDR1 is SNHLY, CDR2 FYNNEI. Between the trimmed V and J ends, which lost 6 bases and 3 bases, there was a span of 15 bases. CDR3 sequence reads: CASRPALAIYNEQFF. CDR3 DNA sequence: TGTGCCAGCAGACCCGCTCTAGCGATCTACAATGAGCAGTTCTTC.

The chain carries TRBV19 and TRBJ2-2; D remains ambiguous. This CDR3 comprises 15 residues. Germline V gene data show CDR1 as LNHDA and CDR2 as SQIVND (reference sequence). V was cut by 3 bases and J by 7 bases, with 15 bases left in between. The CDR3, as DNA: TGTGCCAGTAGTATTCTCTCTCTGCTCAGCGGGGAGCTGTTTTTT. This codes for CASSILSLLSGELFF.

This chain links TRBV7-9 with TRBJ2-7, with no clear D. The CDR3 totals 12 residues. V lost 2 bases to trimming and J lost 0 bases, with 2 bases between them. CDR1 SEHNR and CDR2 FQNEAQ come from the germline V gene (reference sequence). The CDR3 coding sequence is TGTGCCAGCAGCTTAAGCTCCTACGAGCAGTACTTC. Translation gives CASSLSSYEQYF.

This chain links TRBV10-2 with TRBJ2-3, with 10 bases identical to TRBD1. This CDR3 comprises 13 residues. J was trimmed by 8 bases and V by 4 bases; bases with no gene match: 3. Germline V lookup: CDR1 WSHSY, CDR2 SAAADI. Here the CDR3 reads CASSVGQGGTQYF. The CDR3 DNA is TGCGCCAGCAGTGTCGGACAGGGGGGTACGCAGTATTTT.

The genes are TRBV10-3 and TRBJ2-1; D is possibly TRBD1 or TRBD2 (5 bases each). Trimming cost V 2 bases and J 14 bases, with 22 bases left between them. The germline CDR1 and CDR2 sequences are ENHRY and SYGVKD. The CDR3 loop spans 15 amino acids. The CDR3 loop reads CAISEGFEGRLPEFF. In DNA, the CDR3 is TGTGCCATCAGTGAGGGGTTTGAGGGACGTCTGCCTGAGTTCTTC.

This clone was counted a few times. The rearrangement uses TRBV3-1 (or the pseudogene TRBV3-2) and TRBJ2-7, with D unclear. The CDR3 contains 12 residues. The ends were cut back, 4 bases at V and 6 bases at J, with 10 bases in the middle. Germline loops: CDR1 LGHDT, CDR2 YNNKEL (reference sequence). The CDR3 coding sequence is TGTGCCAGCAGCCTTGCGGTGGGCGAGCAGTACTTC. It translates to CASSLAVGEQYF.

The V gene is TRBV3-1 (or the pseudogene TRBV3-2), the J gene TRBJ1-2; D unresolved. CDR1 is LGHDT, CDR2 YNNKEL, per germline (reference sequence). V was trimmed by 4 bases and J by 4 bases, leaving 10 bases between them. The CDR3 is 13 residues long. This chain's CDR3 is CASSLQTFYGYTF. Written as DNA, the CDR3 is TGTGCCAGCAGCCTGCAGACTTTCTATGGCTACACCTTC.

The V gene is TRBV19, the J gene TRBJ2-3, with D perhaps assigned TRBD1 or TRBD2 (5 bases each). The CDR3 totals 14 residues. Looked up from germline, CDR1 is LNHDA and CDR2 is SQIVND (reference sequence). V lost 7 bases and J 3 bases, leaving 14 bases between the germline ends. DNA of the CDR3: TGTGCCAGTACTCAGGCCGAGGGGACAGATACGCAGTATTTT. It codes for CASTQAEGTDTQYF.

This chain uses TRBV18 with TRBJ1-2, with 8 bases matching TRBD1. Trimming cost V 0 bases and J 5 bases; bases outside gene matches: 17. This CDR3 has 19 amino acids. The germline gives CDR1 KGHSH, CDR2 LQKENI. The chain's CDR3 is CASSPPSATGVFLLYGYTF. For the CDR3, the DNA is TGTGCCAGCTCACCACCGTCTGCGACAGGGGTATTTCTCCTTTATGGCTACACCTTC.

This clone has just one count. As DNA, the CDR3 is TGTGCCAGCAGGGGGGACAGTCTCTATGGCTACACCTTC. This translates into CASRGDSLYGYTF. The rearrangement uses TRBV6-5 and TRBJ1-2; TRBD1 matches at 7 bases. The V and J ends lost 6 bases and 4 bases, in that order; junction bases with no gene match: 5. This CDR3 region has 13 residues. Germline V lookup: CDR1 MNHEY, CDR2 SVGAGI.

This chain links TRBV5-1 with TRBJ1-2; maybe TRBD1 (5 bases). V lost 0 bases, J lost 0 bases, and 9 bases lay in between. Germline CDR1 reads SGHRS; CDR2 reads YFSETQ. This CDR3 is built from 15 residues. CDR3 residues: CASSLGGRANYGYTF. Here the CDR3 DNA reads TGCGCCAGCAGCTTGGGGGGCAGAGCTAACTATGGCTACACCTTC. Full variable domain (remainder filled in from reference TRBV5-1 and TRBJ1-2): KAGVTQTPRYLIKTRGQQVTLSCSPISGHRSVSWYQQTPGQGLQFLFEYFSETQRNKGNFPGRFSGRQFSNSRSEMNVSTLELGDSALYLCASSLGGRANYGYTFGSGTRLTVV.

J is TRBJ2-7 and V is TRBV15; D call uncertain. The CDR3 runs 10 residues. Germline CDR1 reads LNHNV; CDR2 reads YYDKDF (reference sequence). Trimming removed 8 bases from V and 5 bases from J, with 7 bases in between. This chain's CDR3 is CATPPHEQYF. Written as DNA, the CDR3 is TGTGCCACCCCCCCCCACGAGCAGTACTTC.

This clone was detected a few times. The CDR3 spells CASSARTGLGNQPQHF. The CDR3 DNA follows: TGTGCCAGCAGCGCTCGGACAGGGTTGGGCAATCAGCCCCAGCATTTT. This chain joins TRBV7-9 and TRBJ1-5; TRBD1 agrees at 8 bases. Germline loops: CDR1 SEHNR, CDR2 FQNEAQ (reference sequence). V trimming: 5 bases; J trimming: 2 bases; junction bases outside the gene matches: 8. CDR3 size: 16 residues.